These 22 T cell receptor beta chains originate from one sample sequenced in a study of shared clonotypes between healthy human individuals. Profiled with immunoSEQ multiplex PCR; TCRdb holds only in-frame clones, not every one. The sample includes around 2.5 million clones, under 95% of them seen just once. Sequenced input: naive CD4+ T cells from PBMCs. Subset of the sample: CD45RA+ positively selected. The source of these receptors is a man aged 18-30 years in good health. Some clones in this sample may be carry-over from other donors' samples.

The V and J genes are TRBV30 and TRBJ2-7; D is perhaps TRBD1 or TRBD2 (5 bases each). CDR1 is GTSNPN and CDR2 is SVGIG in the germline V gene (reference sequence). V was trimmed by 0 bases and J by 6 bases, leaving 9 bases between them. The CDR3 totals 12 residues. The CDR3 sequence is CAWSVSGTEQYF. The DNA of the CDR3 is TGTGCCTGGAGTGTGTCCGGGACCGAGCAGTACTTC.

The V and J genes are TRBV6-6 and TRBJ1-2; 7 bases map to TRBD1. V was pared by 7 bases and J by 2 bases, with 7 bases of the junction left unmatched. Germline V gene sequence: CDR1 MNHNY, CDR2 SVGAGI (reference sequence). CDR3 length: 14 residues. CDR3 DNA: TGTGCCAGCACCCCAGGGGGGCGGAACTATGGCTACACCTTC. Translation: CASTPGGRNYGYTF.

Here the CDR3 reads CASSITGGRGNQPQHF. The CDR3 DNA sequence: TGTGCCAGTAGTATAACAGGGGGCAGGGGCAATCAGCCCCAGCATTTT. The genes are TRBV19 and TRBJ1-5; 9 nucleotides agree with TRBD1. CDR1 and CDR2 from the germline V gene are LNHDA and SQIVND (reference sequence). This CDR3 has 16 amino acids. Trimming at V came to 2 bases and at J to 2 bases, leaving 4 bases not matched to a gene. Together with reference TRBV19 and TRBJ1-5, the CDR3 gives the full variable domain: DGGITQSPKYLFRKEGQNVTLSCEQNLNHDAMYWYRQDPGQGLRLIYYSQIVNDFQKGDIAEGYSVSREKKESFPLTVTSAQKNPTAFYLCASSITGGRGNQPQHFGDGTRLSIL.

V usage is TRBV7-2 and J usage is TRBJ2-7, with 8 bases identical to TRBD2. V was clipped by 1 base and J by 0 bases; unmatched bases: 2. Per germline, CDR1 SGHTA and CDR2 FQGNSA. The CDR3 consists of 15 residues. This chain's CDR3 is CASSLVAGSSYEQYF. CDR3 DNA sequence: TGTGCCAGCAGCTTAGTAGCGGGGAGCTCCTACGAGCAGTACTTC.

V gene TRBV5-4 combines with J gene TRBJ2-5, with TRBD2 identical over 7 bases. The V and J ends lost 2 bases and 1 base, in that order; junction bases with no gene match: 5. The CDR3 runs 15 residues. The germline CDR1 and CDR2 sequences are SGHNT and YYREEE (reference sequence). The CDR3 loop reads CASSFSSGGQETQYF. In DNA form, the CDR3 reads TGTGCCAGCAGCTTTTCTAGCGGAGGCCAAGAGACCCAGTACTTC.

The chain combines TRBV28 with TRBJ2-7, with TRBD2 as a possible D gene (5 bases). In germline, CDR1 is MDHEN, CDR2 SYDVKM. Trimming removed 9 bases from V and 3 bases from J, with 9 bases in between. There are 11 residues in the CDR3. The CDR3 region has the DNA TGTGCCAGTTTCGGGGACTACGAGCAGTACTTC. Translation gives CASFGDYEQYF.

With respect to this clone: Other DNA sequences in this sample translate to the same CDR3. This chain connects TRBV28 to TRBJ2-3, with 12 bases lining up with TRBD2. J was trimmed by 3 bases and V by 5 bases; bases with no gene match: 12. CDR1 and CDR2 (germline): MDHEN, SYDVKM. The CDR3 contains 18 residues. The CDR3 spells CASSPAGLAGGSTDTQYF. The CDR3 DNA reads as TGTGCCAGCAGTCCCGCCGGGCTAGCGGGAGGGTCGACAGATACGCAGTATTTT. The full variable domain, in which reference TRBV28 and TRBJ2-3 provide the parts outside the CDR3, is DVKVTQSSRYLVKRTGEKVFLECVQDMDHENMFWYRQDPGLGLRLIYFSYDVKMKEKGDIPEGYSVSREKKERFSLILESASTNQTSMYLCASSPAGLAGGSTDTQYFGPGTRLTVL.

The chain employs TRBV9 and TRBJ2-3; D remains ambiguous. Trimming pared 3 bases from V and 2 bases from J, leaving 7 bases between. CDR1 is SGDLS, CDR2 YYNGEE, per germline. This CDR3 has 13 amino acids. Written as DNA, the CDR3 is TGTGCCAGCAGCGGGGGATCCACAGATACGCAGTATTTT. The encoded protein is CASSGGSTDTQYF.

The chain is built from TRBV30 and TRBJ1-2; a possible D gene is TRBD1 (5 bases). The V end was cut by 2 bases, the J end by 7 bases, with 14 bases between. In germline, CDR1 is GTSNPN, CDR2 SVGIG (reference sequence). The CDR3 sequence is 13 residues long. CDR3 sequence reads: CAWSPRDFGGYTF. CDR3 DNA sequence: TGTGCCTGGAGTCCCAGGGACTTCGGTGGCTACACCTTC.

V and J are TRBV7-2 and TRBJ2-7, with a weak D call TRBD2 (6 bases). CDR1 and CDR2 from the germline V gene are SGHTA and FQGNSA. V lost 5 bases, J lost 0 bases, and 11 bases lay in between. The length of the CDR3 is 14 residues. The CDR3 spells CASSRMRDSYEQYF. CDR3 DNA: TGTGCCAGCAGCCGAATGCGGGACTCCTACGAGCAGTACTTC.

V is TRBV11-2 and J is TRBJ2-1, with TRBD2 matching 9 bases. Germline lookup yields CDR1 SGHAT and CDR2 FQNNGV. The CDR3 runs to 16 residues. V was clipped by 6 bases and J by 5 bases; unmatched bases: 11. The CDR3 spells CASSQPFLAGNNEQFF. The CDR3 DNA sequence: TGTGCCAGCAGTCAGCCTTTTCTAGCGGGAAACAATGAGCAGTTCTTC. Based on the CDR3 plus reference TRBV11-2 and TRBJ2-1, the full variable domain is EAGVAQSPRYKIIEKRQSVAFWCNPISGHATLYWYQQILGQGPKLLIQFQNNGVVDDSQLPKDRFSAERLKGVDSTLKIQPAKLEDSAVYLCASSQPFLAGNNEQFFGPGTRLTVL.

V gene TRBV21-1 combines with J gene TRBJ2-1; the listed D gene, TRBD1, was not tested against the DNA. TRBV21-1 is a documented pseudogene. The CDR3 runs 19 residues. The CDR3 DNA reads as TGTGCCAGCAGCAAAGCCCCGGGCCGTCGATCCAGGGGCTACAATGAGCAGTTCTTC. Encoded protein: CASSKAPGRRSRGYNEQFF.

In the case of this clone: Other DNA sequences of this sample code for an identical CDR3. The chain couples TRBV19 to TRBJ2-7; 11 bases fit TRBD2. The CDR3 has 14 amino acids. Losses at the gene ends were 5 bases for V and 2 bases for J; bases not matched to a gene: 2. Germline CDR1 is LNHDA and CDR2 is SQIVND (reference sequence). CDR3 region: CASSRLAGTYEQYF. The CDR3 DNA reads as TGTGCCAGTAGTCGACTAGCGGGGACCTACGAGCAGTACTTC.

This clone was observed once. The V call is TRBV6-6, the J call TRBJ2-7; TRBD2 matches at 8 bases. The germline V gene encodes CDR1 MNHNY and CDR2 SVGAGI (reference sequence). The CDR3 sequence is 16 residues long. Trimming removed 2 bases from V and 1 base from J; junction bases left unmatched: 7. The chain's CDR3 is CASSYPLSGGSYEQYF. CDR3 nucleotide sequence: TGTGCCAGCAGTTACCCTTTAAGCGGGGGATCCTACGAGCAGTACTTC.

This chain uses TRBV5-1 with TRBJ1-1, with TRBD1 identical over 8 bases. The CDR3 contains 15 residues. Germline CDR1 SGHRS, CDR2 YFSETQ. J gave up 0 bases and V 7 bases, and 8 bases lay outside the gene matches. The CDR3 loop is CASRLQGGMNTEAFF. The CDR3 DNA reads TGCGCCAGCCGGCTACAGGGGGGAATGAACACTGAAGCTTTCTTT. Using reference TRBV5-1 and TRBJ1-1 for the parts outside the CDR3, the full variable domain is KAGVTQTPRYLIKTRGQQVTLSCSPISGHRSVSWYQQTPGQGLQFLFEYFSETQRNKGNFPGRFSGRQFSNSRSEMNVSTLELGDSALYLCASRLQGGMNTEAFFGQGTRLTVV.

The chain is built from TRBV14 and TRBJ2-2; D perhaps matches TRBD2 (6 bases). Deletions cut 1 base from V and 4 bases from J, with 13 bases between. Germline V gives CDR1 SGHDN, CDR2 FVKESK. CDR3 length: 16 residues. CDR3 sequence (DNA): TGTGCCAGCAGCCAAGTTGCGGGATGGTTCACCGGGGAGCTGTTTTTT. Residues: CASSQVAGWFTGELFF. The complete variable domain, with remaining parts taken from reference TRBV14 and TRBJ2-2, reads EAGVTQFPSHSVIEKGQTVTLRCDPISGHDNLYWYRRVMGKEIKFLLHFVKESKQDESGMPNNRFLAERTGGTYSTLKVQPAELEDSGVYFCASSQVAGWFTGELFFGEGSRLTVL.

J is TRBJ2-7 and V is TRBV5-4; 11 bases line up with TRBD2. V trimming: 0 bases; J trimming: 5 bases; junction bases outside the gene matches: 4. From germline, CDR1 is SGHNT and CDR2 YYREEE (reference sequence). The CDR3 length is 15 residues. CDR3 DNA: TGTGCCAGCAGCTTGGAGCTAGCGGGAGGACACGAGCAGTACTTC. Amino acid sequence: CASSLELAGGHEQYF.

The chain couples TRBV9 to TRBJ2-5; 8 bases map to TRBD1. This CDR3 contains 16 residues. The trim removed 3 bases at V and 5 bases at J, leaving 12 bases unmatched. Germline V gene data show CDR1 as SGDLS and CDR2 as YYNGEE. The CDR3 sequence: CASSAPIQGGRETQYF. The DNA of the CDR3 is TGTGCCAGCAGCGCCCCAATACAGGGGGGCCGGGAGACCCAGTACTTC.

This rearrangement joins TRBV9 to TRBJ2-7; TRBD1 matches 7 bases. Trimming removed 4 bases from V and 3 bases from J; junction bases left unmatched: 10. Germline lookup yields CDR1 SGDLS and CDR2 YYNGEE. The CDR3 extends over 15 amino acids. For the CDR3, the DNA is TGTGCCAGCAGCCCCCAAGGGGACAGTCTCTACGAGCAGTACTTC. It is translated as CASSPQGDSLYEQYF.

This sequence joins TRBV5-1 and TRBJ2-1; 11 nucleotides align to TRBD2. V lost 3 bases and J lost 3; bases outside the gene matches: 5. The CDR3 spans 16 residues. Germline assignment: CDR1 SGHRS and CDR2 YFSETQ. The CDR3 DNA reads as TGCGCCAGCAGCTCCCAACTAGCGGGAGTCTACAATGAGCAGTTCTTC. Translating it yields CASSSQLAGVYNEQFF.

The rearrangement links TRBV27 to TRBJ2-7; 7 bases are a match to TRBD1. The germline CDR1 and CDR2 sequences are MNHEY and SMNVEV (reference sequence). This CDR3 has 16 residues. The ends lost 1 base at V and 0 bases at J; junction bases unmatched: 6. The CDR3 sequence: CASSLLGTASSYEQYF. The CDR3 DNA reads as TGTGCCAGCAGTTTATTAGGGACAGCCAGCTCCTACGAGCAGTACTTC.

The rearrangement links TRBV5-1 to TRBJ1-1; no clear D gene. Looked up from germline, CDR1 is SGHRS and CDR2 is YFSETQ. The CDR3 length is 14 residues. Trimming stripped 3 bases from V and 4 bases from J, with 13 bases between. The CDR3 DNA sequence: TGCGCCAGCAGCTGGACGGGAATAGGCACTGAAGCTTTCTTT. Its protein is CASSWTGIGTEAFF.